This T cell receptor beta chain was profiled in a study of T cell changes during pregnancy in multiple sclerosis. Profiling relied on immunoSEQ multiplex PCR, and the TCRdb table lists in-frame clones only, not all of them. This sample has 72,000 or so clones, with 93% found just once. Germline-derived CDR1 and CDR2 are SGHTA and FQGTGA. Trimming removed 2 bases from V and 3 bases from J; junction bases left unmatched: 9. The CDR3 extends over 17 amino acids. V is TRBV7-3 and J is TRBJ2-7, with 11 bases aligning to TRBD2. Sequences were derived from peripheral blood, sampled in the second trimester of pregnancy. This sequence originates from a female donor with multiple sclerosis, enrolled in a pregnancy study. The CDR3: CASSLRPPGLADYEQYF. The DNA for the CDR3 is TGTGCCAGCAGCTTACGGCCCCCGGGACTAGCGGACTACGAGCAGTACTTC.